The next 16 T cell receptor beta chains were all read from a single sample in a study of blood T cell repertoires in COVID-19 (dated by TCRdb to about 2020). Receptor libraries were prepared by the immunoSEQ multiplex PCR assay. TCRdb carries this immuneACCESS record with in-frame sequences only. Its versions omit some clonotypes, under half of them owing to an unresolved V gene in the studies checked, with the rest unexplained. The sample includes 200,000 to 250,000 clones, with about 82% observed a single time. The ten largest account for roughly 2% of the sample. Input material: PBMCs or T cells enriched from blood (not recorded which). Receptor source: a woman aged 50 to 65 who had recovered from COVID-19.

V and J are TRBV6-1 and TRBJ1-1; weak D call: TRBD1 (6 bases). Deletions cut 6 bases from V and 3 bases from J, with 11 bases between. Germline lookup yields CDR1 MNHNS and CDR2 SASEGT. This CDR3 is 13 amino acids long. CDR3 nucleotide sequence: TGTGCCAGCAGGTTTGCAGGGGACACTGAAGCTTTCTTT. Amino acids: CASRFAGDTEAFF.

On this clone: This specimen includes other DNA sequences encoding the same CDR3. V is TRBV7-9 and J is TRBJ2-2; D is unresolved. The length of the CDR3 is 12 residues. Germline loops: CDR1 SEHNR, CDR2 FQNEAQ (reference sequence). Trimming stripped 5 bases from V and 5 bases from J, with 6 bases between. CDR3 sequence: CASSPYTGELFF. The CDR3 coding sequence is TGTGCCAGCAGCCCGTATACCGGGGAGCTGTTTTTT.

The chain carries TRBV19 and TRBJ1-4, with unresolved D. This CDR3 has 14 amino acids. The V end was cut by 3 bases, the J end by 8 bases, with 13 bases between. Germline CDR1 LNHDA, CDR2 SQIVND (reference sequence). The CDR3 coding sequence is TGTGCCAGTAGTATCAACAACGGGGAGGAAAAACTGTTTTTT. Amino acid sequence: CASSINNGEEKLFF.

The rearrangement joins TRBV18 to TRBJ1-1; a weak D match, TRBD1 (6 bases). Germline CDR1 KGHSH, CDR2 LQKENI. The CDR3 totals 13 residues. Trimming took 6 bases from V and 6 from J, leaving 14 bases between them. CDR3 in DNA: TGTGCCAGCTCGCGGACAGAACGTGCTGAAGCTTTCTTT. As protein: CASSRTERAEAFF.

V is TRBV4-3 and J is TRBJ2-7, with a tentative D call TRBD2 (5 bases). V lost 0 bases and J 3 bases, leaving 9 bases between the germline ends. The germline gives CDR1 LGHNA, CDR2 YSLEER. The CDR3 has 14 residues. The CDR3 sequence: CASSQDRGNYEQYF. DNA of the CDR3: TGCGCCAGCAGCCAAGACCGAGGGAACTACGAGCAGTACTTC.

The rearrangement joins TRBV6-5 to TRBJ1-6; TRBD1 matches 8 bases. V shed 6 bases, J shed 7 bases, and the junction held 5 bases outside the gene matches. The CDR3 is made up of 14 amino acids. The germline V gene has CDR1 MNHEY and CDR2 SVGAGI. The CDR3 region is CASSLWTGNSPLHF. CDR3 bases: TGTGCCAGCAGCCTGTGGACAGGGAATTCACCCCTCCACTTT.

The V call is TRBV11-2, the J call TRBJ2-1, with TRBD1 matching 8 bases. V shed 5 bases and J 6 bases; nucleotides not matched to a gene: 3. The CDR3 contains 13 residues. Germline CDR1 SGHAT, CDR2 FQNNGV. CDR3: CASSLDRVNEQFF. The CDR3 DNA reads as TGTGCCAGCAGCCTGGACAGGGTCAATGAGCAGTTCTTC. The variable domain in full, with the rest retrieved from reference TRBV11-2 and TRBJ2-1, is EAGVAQSPRYKIIEKRQSVAFWCNPISGHATLYWYQQILGQGPKLLIQFQNNGVVDDSQLPKDRFSAERLKGVDSTLKIQPAKLEDSAVYLCASSLDRVNEQFFGPGTRLTVL.

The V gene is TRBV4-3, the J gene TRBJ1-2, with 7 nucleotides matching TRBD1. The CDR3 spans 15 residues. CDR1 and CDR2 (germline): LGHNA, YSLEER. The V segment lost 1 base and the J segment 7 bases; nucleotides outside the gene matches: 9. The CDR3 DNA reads TGCGCCAGCAGCCAAGCCGACAGGGATCCACTTGGCTACACCTTC. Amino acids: CASSQADRDPLGYTF.

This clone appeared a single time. DNA of the CDR3: TGTGCCAGCAGCCAAGCGATTAGCGGAGCCTACGAGCAGTACTTC. Encoded protein: CASSQAISGAYEQYF. The chain joins TRBV4-2 to TRBJ2-7; D possibly corresponds to TRBD2 (6 bases). CDR3 size: 15 residues. Germline CDR1 and CDR2: LGHNA and YNFKEQ. Trimming shortened V by 1 base and J by 2 bases, and 12 bases separated the two germline ends.

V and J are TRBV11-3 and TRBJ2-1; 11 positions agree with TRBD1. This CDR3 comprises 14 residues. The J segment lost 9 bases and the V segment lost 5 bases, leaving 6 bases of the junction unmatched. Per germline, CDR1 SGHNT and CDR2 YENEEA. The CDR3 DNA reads TGTGCCAGCAGCGACTGGACAGGGGGCTCTGAGCAGTTCTTC. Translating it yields CASSDWTGGSEQFF.

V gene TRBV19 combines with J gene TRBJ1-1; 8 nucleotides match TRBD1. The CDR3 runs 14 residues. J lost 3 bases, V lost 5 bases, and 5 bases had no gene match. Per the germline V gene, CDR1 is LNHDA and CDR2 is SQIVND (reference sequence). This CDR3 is CASSLQGVHTEAFF. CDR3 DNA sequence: TGTGCCAGTAGTCTACAGGGGGTGCACACTGAAGCTTTCTTT. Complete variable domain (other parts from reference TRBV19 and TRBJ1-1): DGGITQSPKYLFRKEGQNVTLSCEQNLNHDAMYWYRQDPGQGLRLIYYSQIVNDFQKGDIAEGYSVSREKKESFPLTVTSAQKNPTAFYLCASSLQGVHTEAFFGQGTRLTVV.

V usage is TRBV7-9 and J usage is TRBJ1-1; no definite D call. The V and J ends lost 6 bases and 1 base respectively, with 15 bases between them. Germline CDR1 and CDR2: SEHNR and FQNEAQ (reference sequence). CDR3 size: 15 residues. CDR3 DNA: TGTGCCAGCAGTCCACCCGGACGGGAGAACACTGAAGCTTTCTTT. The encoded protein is CASSPPGRENTEAFF.

The CDR3 DNA reads TGTGCCAGCAGCGATGGGACAGCATATTACAATGAGCAGTTCTTC. It encodes CASSDGTAYYNEQFF. The gene calls are TRBV9 and TRBJ2-1; the match to TRBD1 covers 7 bases. V was pared by 3 bases and J by 4 bases, with 7 bases of the junction left unmatched. The germline CDR1 and CDR2 sequences are SGDLS and YYNGEE. The CDR3 spans 15 residues.

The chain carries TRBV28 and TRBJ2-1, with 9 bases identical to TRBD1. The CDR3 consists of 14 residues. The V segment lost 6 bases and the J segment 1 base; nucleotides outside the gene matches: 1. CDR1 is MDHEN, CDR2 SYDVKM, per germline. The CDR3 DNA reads TGTGCCAGCAGGACAGGGGGGTCCTACAATGAGCAGTTCTTC. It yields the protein CASRTGGSYNEQFF.

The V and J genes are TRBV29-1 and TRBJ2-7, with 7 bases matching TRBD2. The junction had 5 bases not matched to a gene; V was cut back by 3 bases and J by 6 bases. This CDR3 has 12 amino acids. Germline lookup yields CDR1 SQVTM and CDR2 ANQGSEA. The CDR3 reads CSVEAGRGEQYF. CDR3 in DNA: TGCAGCGTTGAGGCGGGGAGGGGCGAGCAGTACTTC.

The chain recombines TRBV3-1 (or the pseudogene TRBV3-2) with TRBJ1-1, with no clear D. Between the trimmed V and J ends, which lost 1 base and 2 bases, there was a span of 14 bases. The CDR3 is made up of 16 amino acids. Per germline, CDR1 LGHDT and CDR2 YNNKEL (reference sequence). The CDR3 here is CASSQVLGGNNTEAFF. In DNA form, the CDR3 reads TGTGCCAGCAGCCAAGTTCTGGGAGGGAACAACACTGAAGCTTTCTTT.